This T cell receptor beta chain was observed in a study of T and B cells in COVID-19 patients. Blood genomic DNA input for TRB amplification was about 240-550 ng. TRB rearrangements were amplified by multiplex PCR with BIOMED2 TRB-A/B primers. MiXCR was run by TCRdb on the multiplex PCR reads, yielding one entry per CDR3 protein. The sample contains approximately 11,000 distinct CDR3 sequences, roughly 30% of which appear only once. This clonotype is judged medium-sized. Its target is unknown. General study findings and limits: Clonality of TRB repertoires was high in active COVID-19; recovery brought above-healthy diversity and richness. Patients with COVID-19 reportedly showed strongly skewed T cell receptor beta variable and joining gene usage.

CDR3 length: 14 amino acids. CDR1 is LNHDA, CDR2 SQIVND, per germline (reference sequence). The ends lost 3 bases at V and 3 bases at J; junction bases unmatched: 5. This chain connects TRBV19 to TRBJ2-7; 7 bases match TRBD2. Sequenced: blood. This TCR came from a human donor who had recovered from COVID-19. CDR3: CASSITGGSYEQYF. The CDR3 DNA reads as TGTGCCAGTAGTATTACGGGCGGGAGCTACGAGCAGTACTTC.